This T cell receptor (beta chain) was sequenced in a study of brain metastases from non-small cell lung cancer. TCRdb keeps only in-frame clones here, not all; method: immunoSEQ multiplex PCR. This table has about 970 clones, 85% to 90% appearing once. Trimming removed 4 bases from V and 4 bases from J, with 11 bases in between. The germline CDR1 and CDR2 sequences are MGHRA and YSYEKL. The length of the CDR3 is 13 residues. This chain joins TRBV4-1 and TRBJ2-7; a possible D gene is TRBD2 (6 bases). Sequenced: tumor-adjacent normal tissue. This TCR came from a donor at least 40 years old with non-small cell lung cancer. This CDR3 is CASSLRERYEQYF. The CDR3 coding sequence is TGCGCCAGCAGCCTGCGGGAACGTTACGAGCAGTACTTC.